Described below is a single T cell receptor beta chain sequence and its context. This clone was detected only once. Its antigen is still unknown. No qualities accompany the bases; no much larger clone lies one base away. The cohort was made up of roughly 670 healthy bone marrow donors. All cohort members were sampled while nominally healthy, although unrecorded immune exposures were likely present. The donor was CMV seropositive and was included in the group of around 300 seropositive cohort members. Every donor gave a peripheral blood sample, and the peripheral blood mononuclear cells from that sample were used for TCR beta sequencing. Genomic DNA was extracted from the blood cell samples with the Qiagen DNeasy Blood Extraction Kit. V trim: 3 bases; J trim: 4 bases; unmatched bases: 6. The germline V gene sets CDR1 to SGHRS and CDR2 to YFSETQ. The CDR3 runs 14 residues from the cysteine to the phenylalanine. The CDR3 DNA has 42 bases and is translated from base 1.

The data were taken from a study of cytomegalovirus exposure and HLA in healthy donors (TCRdb year 2017). In terms of the full investigation: An earlier analysis of several hundred of the donors reported approximately 260 Gb of sequence data and around 120 million unique TCR beta sequences obtained from some 170 million T cells. An early release that covered about 600 HLA-typed donors contained about 300 gigabases of sequencing data and roughly 84 million unique TCR sequences. Of the roughly 430 genotyped donors, approximately 83% fell in the genetic ancestry cluster associated with self-reported Caucasian donors. The study aimed to test whether signatures of past pathogen exposure could be identified by cataloging public T cell receptors. The T cell repertoires of 550 to 850 subjects were profiled by immunosequencing and related to cytomegalovirus serostatus. A separate validation cohort of approximately 130 different subjects was used in addition to the roughly 720-subject first cohort. The study combined high-throughput TCR immunosequencing, statistical association of individual TCRs with disease status, and machine learning to predict cytomegalovirus infection status. A later analysis re-analyzed previously published TCR beta repertoires from approximately 670 donors and added high-resolution HLA genotyping to study TCR occurrence patterns. Rather than using new phenotypic data, the later analysis identified candidate immune exposures from TCR beta sequences and from how often those sequences occurred across donors. An earlier analysis of roughly 580 of the donors used high-throughput TCR beta sequencing to judge whether each TCR beta V gene segment behaved as functional or pseudogenic. Donor age, sex, ethnicity and CMV serostatus were compiled together with the repertoire data. A later genetic analysis used genome-wide SNP genotypes for about three fifths of the roughly 700 donors, treating that subset as a discovery cohort. Every discovery cohort repertoire had been produced on one sequencing platform. Class I and class II HLA loci were covered by the typing at four-digit resolution. The number of typed donors differed by locus: about 620-630 for A, B, C, DRB1 and DQB1; approximately 530 for DQA1; approximately 600 for DPA1; and roughly 470 for DPB1. A handful of DR-DQ haplotypes were handled as single units for association and clustering because linkage in the cohort was strong. Among over 350 genotyped donors of the cohort, an average of roughly 240,000 unique TCR beta nucleotide sequences were sequenced per donor, 15% to 20% of them non-productive.

What the work shows at the level of the full study, not this receptor alone: While some public TCRs were present in many individuals, most TCR sequences turned up only very rarely across donors. In vitro tests confirmed that a few of the cytomegalovirus-associated TCR beta chains recognize cytomegalovirus antigens. Because HLA typing was missing for some donors at each locus, association tests included only the typed subset. In a later analysis, the rate of TCR association differed among HLA loci, with DRB1 alleles having the most associated TCRs and HLA-C alleles having the fewest. Presence/absence analyses assumed roughly uniform sequencing depth across donors, an assumption that may not hold. A total of 164 TCR beta chains were listed by the study as associated with cytomegalovirus. Fewer than 20 rarely observed V segments, including chromosome 9 orphons, were excluded from the earlier analysis of approximately 600 of the donors because counts were too low. This cohort had only TCR beta chains sequenced, and the lack of alpha or paired-chain data limited which features could be detected. When HLA alleles, especially DR and DQ, strongly co-occurred, attributing TCR associations to individual alleles was difficult. Cytomegalovirus status was reported to be diagnosed by the classifier with high specificity and sensitivity in both the original and validation cohorts. An earlier analysis of 587 of the donors showed that most TCR beta V segments appeared in productive rearrangements either about 87% or about 30% of the time, which broadly matched IMGT annotations. A later genetic analysis reported fewer N-insertions in productive TCRs among donors in an Asian-associated ancestry cluster than the approximately 700-donor mean. The 87-base-pair reads could not distinguish some IMGT-functional V segments, including TRBV6-2 and TRBV6-3, so those segments were excluded. V-gene and J-gene trimming of TCR beta chains was associated with a missense DCLRE1C variant in a later genetic analysis, and the association was replicated in an independent cohort. According to a later analysis, parvovirus B19, influenza, CMV and Epstein-Barr virus appeared linked to several top co-occurrence clusters. In a later analysis, HLA-associated TCR beta chains were found to be more clonally expanded and to have lower generation probabilities than equally common non-associated chains. The only immune exposure information available for the cohort was CMV serostatus. A further reported finding was that TCR beta sequences accurately predicted the HLA-A and HLA-B alleles for most subjects in the first cohort. At a false discovery rate of 0.05, a later analysis linked 15,000 to 20,000 TCR beta sequences to specific HLA alleles. In a later analysis, most CMV-associated TCR beta chains were found to appear HLA-restricted, with HLA associations seemingly driven largely by CMV exposure. It was suggested by the authors that the approach could potentially be generalized to other disease states and immunological phenotypes. The sequencing pipeline was judged likely to have produced a cluster of highly shared sequence variants as a technical artifact. Correlated functional status among segregating V segments might be attributable to linkage disequilibrium, but an unknown experimental factor could not be ruled out.

The library relied on the immunoSEQ multiplex PCR assay. The multiplex PCR relied on a mix of 60 forward primers for TCR Vbeta segments and 13 reverse primers for TCR Jbeta segments. A multiplex PCR assay on genomic DNA amplified the CDR3 region of rearranged TCR beta genes. On the Illumina HiSeq System, the amplified TCR beta libraries were sequenced as 87-base-pair reads. The original pipeline was this. Across the 670 or so repertoires, a later analysis counted approximately 83 million unique TCR beta chains, approximately 12 million of which were shared by at least two donors. A nearest-neighbor algorithm error-corrected the raw reads and collapsed the reads into unique sequences, merging closely related sequences to remove PCR and sequencing errors. Alignment of CDR3 sequences to IMGT reference sequences was used to assign V, D and J gene segments. For a sequence to be retained, a match of at least six nucleotides was required to both a V gene segment and a J gene segment. A rearrangement was called productive if the CDR3 had no stop codons and remained in frame with V and J, and every other rearrangement was called non-productive. CDR3 was defined by IMGT convention, running from the second conserved V-encoded cysteine to the conserved J-encoded phenylalanine. The earlier analysis of some 580 of the donors excluded any sequence lacking an unambiguous match to a single V gene segment. In an earlier analysis of a few hundred of the donors, V segments were called functional above 56.7% productive rearrangements and were called segregating when the between-donor standard deviation exceeded 5%. A statistical classification framework was built to diagnose cytomegalovirus status from the catalog of TCR beta chain sequences. A later analysis assigned V and J genes by comparing TCR nucleotide sequences with IMGT/GENE-DB human TR gene sequences. A later analysis assigned CDR3 sequences and most-parsimonious VDJ recombination scenarios with the TCRdist pipeline. In a later analysis, each TCR beta chain was defined by its CDR3 amino acid sequence together with its V-gene family, and reads without a unique V-gene family were excluded. In a later analysis, 450 to 600 highly shared, low-generation-probability nucleotide sequences were removed to address suspected cross-contamination and a sequencing artifact. In a later analysis, a clonal expansion index for each public chain was calculated from normalized within-repertoire ranks of inferred template counts. A later analysis computed generation probabilities with a VDJ recombination model fitted to out-of-frame rearrangements, and checked the results against IGoR. In a later analysis, TCR-TCR, TCR-HLA and TCR-CMV co-occurrence was scored with hypergeometric tests, and a repertoire-size bias correction was applied to TCR pairs. To estimate false discovery rates, a later analysis permuted the HLA or CMV assignments 20 times. A later analysis grouped co-occurring TCRs with DBSCAN, adding TCRdist sequence similarity when clustering within HLA-allele-positive subsets. Repertoires with fewer than 30,000 or more than 120,000 public chains, plus five repertoires with anomalous nucleotide sharing, were excluded from co-occurrence clustering. In its TCRdb copy, this immuneACCESS table keeps in-frame sequences only and misses some clones. Where compared with another copy, unresolved V genes explain less than half of these, and the others have no known cause. V and J calls and clone size follow that table, whereas D and trimming were derived from the DNA. This sample has about 110,000 clones in its table, and about 80% of those were observed once. The ten largest clones represent 5% to 5.5% of the sample.

Sequencing was carried out using PBMCs. This clonotype was sampled from a woman aged 25-40 years in good health and CMV-seropositive. The rearrangement combines TRBV5-1 with TRBJ1-2; 7 central nucleotides agree with TRBD1. The CDR3 region reads CASSYTGQSYGYTF. DNA sequence: TGCGCCAGCAGCTATACGGGACAGAGCTATGGCTACACCTTC.